This TCR beta chain appears in the sequencing data of a study of shared clonotypes between healthy human individuals. The germline V and J ends were trimmed by 4 bases and 1 base, with 11 bases remaining between them. Germline CDR1 is SGHNT and CDR2 is YYREEE (reference sequence). There are 15 residues in the CDR3. Only in-frame clones appear in the TCRdb table, and some are missing; sequencing was by immunoSEQ multiplex PCR. Altogether 2 million to 2.5 million clones are present, 85% to 95% being singletons, with the ten largest covering about 0.39%. Sequenced: naive CD4+ T cells from PBMCs. Sample subset: CD45RA+ positively selected. This chain links TRBV5-4 with TRBJ2-2; D ambiguous. The receptor was derived from a man aged 18 to 35 in good health. Some clones in this sample may be carry-over from other donors' samples. The CDR3 is CASSVHSKNTGELFF. The CDR3 nucleotides are TGTGCCAGCAGCGTGCACAGCAAGAACACCGGGGAGCTGTTTTTT.